Listed here are 20 T cell receptor beta chains from one sample, sequenced in a study of control samples from healthy donors and cancer patients. Some clones are missing from TCRdb's copy, which holds only in-frame ones; the method was immunoSEQ multiplex PCR. This repertoire shows some 120,000 clones, 90% to 95% found once; its top ten account for 1.5% to 2%. The sequenced material came from PBMCs. These receptors were collected from a man aged 45-65 years with head and neck cancer.

V and J are TRBV5-1 and TRBJ2-7; 7 positions agree with TRBD1. The germline V gene has CDR1 SGHRS and CDR2 YFSETQ. Trimming at V came to 0 bases and at J to 1 base, leaving 7 bases not matched to a gene. This CDR3 contains 16 residues. CDR3 in amino acids: CASSLGWTGPSYEQYF. CDR3 in DNA: TGCGCCAGCAGCTTGGGATGGACAGGTCCTTCCTACGAGCAGTACTTC.

In its sample, this clone was seen once. The chain is built from TRBV6-5 and TRBJ2-1, with a possible D match to TRBD1 (6 bases). The germline CDR1 and CDR2 sequences are MNHEY and SVGAGI. The CDR3 is made up of 13 amino acids. Trimming took 0 bases from V and 9 from J, leaving 9 bases between them. This CDR3 reads CASSYSRGIEQFF. The CDR3 DNA follows: TGTGCCAGCAGTTACTCGAGGGGGATTGAGCAGTTCTTC.

The chain links TRBV4-2 to TRBJ2-6; D possibly corresponds to TRBD2 (5 bases). V shed 0 bases and J shed 0 bases, with 12 bases lying between them. The CDR3 is 18 residues long. Germline-derived CDR1 and CDR2 are LGHNA and YNFKEQ. CDR3 nucleotide sequence: TGTGCCAGCAGCCAAGATTTGTCGGGGTACTCTGGGGCCAACGTCCTGACTTTC. Translating gives CASSQDLSGYSGANVLTF.

The chain couples TRBV5-1 to TRBJ2-1; TRBD2 aligns across 11 bases. The germline V gene has CDR1 SGHRS and CDR2 YFSETQ. The trim removed 0 bases at V and 5 bases at J, leaving 4 bases unmatched. CDR3 length: 16 amino acids. Written as DNA, the CDR3 is TGCGCCAGCAGCTTGGGTGCTAGCGGGGGGCACAATGAGCAGTTCTTC. It translates to CASSLGASGGHNEQFF.

This sequence joins TRBV29-1 and TRBJ2-2, with TRBD1 matching over 8 bases. Trimming cost V 4 bases and J 4 bases; bases outside gene matches: 5. CDR3 length equals 14 residues. Germline values: CDR1 SQVTM, CDR2 ANQGSEA. The CDR3 protein is CSVGTGLATGELFF. CDR3 in DNA: TGCAGCGTTGGGACAGGGTTGGCCACCGGGGAGCTGTTTTTT.

This chain uses TRBV3-1 (or the pseudogene TRBV3-2) with TRBJ2-3; unclear D gene. Trimming took 4 bases from V and 5 from J, leaving 7 bases between them. This CDR3 is built from 12 residues. Germline lookup yields CDR1 LGHDT and CDR2 YNNKEL (reference sequence). CDR3 in amino acids: CASSLPGDTQYF. In DNA form, the CDR3 reads TGTGCCAGCAGCCTACCCGGAGATACGCAGTATTTT.

This chain links TRBV4-3 with TRBJ2-3, with 8 nucleotides matching TRBD1. The CDR3 covers 16 residues. The germline CDR1 and CDR2 sequences are LGHNA and YSLEER. Trimming removed 0 bases from V and 5 bases from J; junction bases left unmatched: 7. The CDR3 protein is CASSQDGAGGRDTQYF. CDR3 in DNA: TGCGCCAGCAGCCAAGATGGGGCAGGGGGCAGAGATACGCAGTATTTT.

This clone was found once. Compared with germline, one end of the junction differs, possibly owing to a read error. The CDR3 reads CASSTRLAKDF. The CDR3 coding sequence is TGTGCCAGCAGCACCCGACTAGCTAAGGATTTT. The chain is built from TRBV7-3 and TRBJ2-3; 7 bases map to TRBD2. Germline values: CDR1 SGHTA, CDR2 FQGTGA. CDR3 length: 11 amino acids.

Comment on this clone: Other nucleotide sequences in the sample specify the same CDR3. The genes are TRBV18 and TRBJ2-3; D is unresolved. Trimming stripped 2 bases from V and 3 bases from J, with 3 bases between. Germline CDR1 reads KGHSH; CDR2 reads LQKENI. The CDR3 has 12 amino acids. The CDR3 protein is CASSPGTDTQYF. Here the CDR3 DNA reads TGTGCCAGCTCACCAGGGACAGATACGCAGTATTTT.

This clone was counted at least ten times. This rearrangement joins TRBV6-2 or TRBV6-3 to TRBJ1-5, with D unresolved. V lost 3 bases, J lost 9 bases, and 21 bases lay in between. CDR3 length equals 16 residues. Germline CDR1 and CDR2: MNHEY and SVGEGT. CDR3 nucleotide sequence: TGTGCCAGCAGTTATATTCCCAGCCACCGAGGGTGGCCCCAGCATTTT. This encodes CASSYIPSHRGWPQHF.

This clone was found once. V gene TRBV3-1 (or the pseudogene TRBV3-2) combines with J gene TRBJ2-3, with 8 bases matching TRBD2. Germline values: CDR1 LGHDT, CDR2 YNNKEL (reference sequence). V lost 0 bases, J lost 0 bases, and 8 bases stayed unmatched. CDR3 size: 18 residues. The CDR3 loop is CASSQEGVSGTSTDTQYF. CDR3 nucleotide sequence: TGTGCCAGCAGCCAAGAGGGTGTTAGCGGGACTAGCACAGATACGCAGTATTTT.

This sequence joins TRBV28 and TRBJ1-2; D is ambiguous. V lost 3 bases to trimming and J lost 4 bases, with 6 bases between them. Germline assignment: CDR1 MDHEN and CDR2 SYDVKM. The CDR3 spans 12 residues. The CDR3 loop is CASSLPAYGYTF. For the CDR3, the DNA is TGTGCCAGCAGTTTGCCAGCCTATGGCTACACCTTC.

This chain links TRBV28 with TRBJ1-5; D remains unclear. V was cut by 7 bases and J by 1 base, with 11 bases left in between. This CDR3 has 14 residues. In germline, CDR1 is MDHEN, CDR2 SYDVKM. The CDR3 loop is CASKNLFSNQPQHF. The CDR3 coding sequence is TGTGCCAGCAAGAACTTGTTCAGCAATCAGCCCCAGCATTTT. Full variable domain (rest looked up from reference TRBV28 and TRBJ1-5): DVKVTQSSRYLVKRTGEKVFLECVQDMDHENMFWYRQDPGLGLRLIYFSYDVKMKEKGDIPEGYSVSREKKERFSLILESASTNQTSMYLCASKNLFSNQPQHFGDGTRLSIL.

The chain employs TRBV7-8 and TRBJ2-5; D unclear. This CDR3 is built from 13 residues. The V gene lost 2 bases and the J gene lost 4 bases, with 8 bases spanning the gap. The germline V gene encodes CDR1 SGHVS and CDR2 FQNEAQ. CDR3 sequence: CASSLTPGETQYF. Written as DNA, the CDR3 is TGTGCCAGCAGCTTAACTCCAGGAGAGACCCAGTACTTC.

V gene TRBV27 combines with J gene TRBJ1-2; D perhaps matches TRBD1 (6 bases). The V gene lost 6 bases and the J gene lost 2 bases, with 13 bases spanning the gap. Germline V CDR1 and CDR2: MNHEY, SMNVEV (reference sequence). There are 14 residues in the CDR3. CDR3 DNA: TGTGCCAGCAGGGGGCGAGGACAGAACTATGGCTACACCTTC. This gives the protein CASRGRGQNYGYTF.

This clone appeared a few times. The chain joins TRBV15 to TRBJ1-6; D is possibly TRBD1 (5 bases). The V gene lost 2 bases and the J gene lost 6 bases, with 11 bases spanning the gap. From germline, CDR1 is LNHNV and CDR2 YYDKDF (reference sequence). The CDR3 runs to 15 residues. The CDR3 here is CATSRKGLGNSPLHF. The CDR3 region has the DNA TGTGCCACCAGCAGAAAGGGGCTGGGTAATTCACCCCTCCACTTT.

The CDR3: CASSVGGGHYNEQFF. As DNA, the CDR3 is TGTGCCAGCAGCGTAGGTGGGGGCCATTACAATGAGCAGTTCTTC. This chain links TRBV9 with TRBJ2-1; D is perhaps TRBD1 (6 bases). The CDR3 loop spans 15 amino acids. The V end lost 0 bases, the J end lost 4 bases, and 11 bases lay between the germline ends. The V gene's germline CDR1 is SGDLS and CDR2 YYNGEE.

This chain uses TRBV2 with TRBJ1-1; 10 bases line up with TRBD1. Germline CDR1 is SNHLY and CDR2 is FYNNEI. This CDR3 has 15 residues. V lost 5 bases and J lost 10; bases outside the gene matches: 13. The chain's CDR3 is CASSYRDRGFKGAFF. The DNA for the CDR3 is TGTGCCAGCAGTTACCGGGACAGGGGTTTCAAAGGAGCTTTCTTT.

The chain recombines TRBV6-2 or TRBV6-3 with TRBJ1-5; D remains unclear. With 6 bases removed from V and 4 bases from J, the gap between germline ends came to 7 bases. The CDR3 runs 12 residues. Per the germline V gene, CDR1 is MNHEY and CDR2 is SVGEGT. This CDR3 is CASSRLNQPQHF. The CDR3 bases are TGTGCCAGCAGCCGCTTAAATCAGCCCCAGCATTTT.

The CDR3 bases are TGTGCCAGCAGCTTTAGGGCGGATGAAGCTTTCTTT. Encoded protein: CASSFRADEAFF. V and J are TRBV11-2 and TRBJ1-1; no firm D call. Germline V gives CDR1 SGHAT, CDR2 FQNNGV. The germline V and J ends were trimmed by 3 bases and 7 bases, with 9 bases remaining between them. CDR3 length equals 12 residues.